This T cell receptor beta chain is from a study of beta chain features in type 1 diabetes. Study findings and constraints: TCRB CDR3s from Type 1 diabetes patients were moderately but significantly shorter in all four CD4+ subsets.

In this sample, this clone turned up once. What it recognizes is unknown. V was cut by 8 bases and J by 5 bases, with 9 bases left in between. Germline V CDR1 and CDR2: MDHEN, SYDVKM. The CDR3 spans 11 residues. Reverse transcription of all isolated RNA meant that expressed TCRB transcripts were sequenced. The method was immunoSEQ multiplex PCR; TCRdb's version includes in-frame clones alone and lacks a portion of them. The sample shows 600,000 to 700,000 clones, roughly an eighth of them seen only once. V usage is TRBV28 and J usage is TRBJ1-1; D possibly corresponds to TRBD1 (6 bases). The specimen sequenced was naive CD4+ T cells from blood. The receptor was isolated from a man aged 30 to 39 with type 1 diabetes. CDR3 nucleotide sequence: TGTGCCAGCGGGGGCAGAACTGAAGCTTTCTTT. Its translation is CASGGRTEAFF.